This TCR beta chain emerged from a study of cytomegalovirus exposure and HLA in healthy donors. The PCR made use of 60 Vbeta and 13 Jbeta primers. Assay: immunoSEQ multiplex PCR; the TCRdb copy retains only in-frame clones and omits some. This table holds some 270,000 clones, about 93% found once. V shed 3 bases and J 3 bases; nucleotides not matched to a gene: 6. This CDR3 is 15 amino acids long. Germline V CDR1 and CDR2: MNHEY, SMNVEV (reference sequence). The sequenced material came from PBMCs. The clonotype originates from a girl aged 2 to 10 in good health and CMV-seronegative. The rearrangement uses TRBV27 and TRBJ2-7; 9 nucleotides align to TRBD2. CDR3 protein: CASSFAGTSFYEQYF. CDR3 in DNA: TGTGCCAGCAGTTTCGCAGGGACTAGCTTCTACGAGCAGTACTTC.